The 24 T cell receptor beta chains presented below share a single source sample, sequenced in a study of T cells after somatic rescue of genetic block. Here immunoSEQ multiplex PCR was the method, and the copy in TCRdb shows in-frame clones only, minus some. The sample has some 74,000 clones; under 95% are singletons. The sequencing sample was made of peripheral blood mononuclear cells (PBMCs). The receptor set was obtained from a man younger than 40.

DNA for the CDR3: TGTGCCAGCAGCCAAGATTTGCCAGGGGCCGGCTCTAATGAAAAACTGTTTTTT. This gives the protein CASSQDLPGAGSNEKLFF. J is TRBJ1-4 and V is TRBV4-2; possible D gene TRBD1, 6 bases. The CDR3 runs 18 residues. V lost 0 bases, J lost 3 bases, and 17 bases lay in between. Germline V gene lookup returns CDR1 LGHNA and CDR2 YNFKEQ.

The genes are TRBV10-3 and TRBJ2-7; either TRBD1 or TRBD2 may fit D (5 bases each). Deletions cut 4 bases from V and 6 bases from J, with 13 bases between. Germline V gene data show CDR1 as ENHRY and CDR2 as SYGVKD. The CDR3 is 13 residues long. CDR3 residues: CAISGDAKGEQYF. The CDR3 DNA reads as TGTGCCATCAGTGGGGACGCCAAGGGCGAGCAGTACTTC.

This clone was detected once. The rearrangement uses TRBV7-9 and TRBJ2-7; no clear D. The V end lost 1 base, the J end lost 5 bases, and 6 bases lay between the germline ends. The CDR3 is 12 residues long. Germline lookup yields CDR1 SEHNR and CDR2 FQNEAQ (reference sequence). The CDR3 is CASSLGRDEQYF. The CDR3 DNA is TGTGCCAGCAGCTTAGGTAGGGACGAGCAGTACTTC.

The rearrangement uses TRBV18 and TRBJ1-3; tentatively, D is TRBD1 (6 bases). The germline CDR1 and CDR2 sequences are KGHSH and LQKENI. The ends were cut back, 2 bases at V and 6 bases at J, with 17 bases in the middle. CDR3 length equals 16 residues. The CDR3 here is CASSPSFRGEENTIYF. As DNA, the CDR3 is TGTGCCAGCTCACCAAGTTTCAGGGGAGAGGAAAACACCATATATTTT. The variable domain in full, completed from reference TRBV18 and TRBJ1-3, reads NAGVMQNPRHLVRRRGQEARLRCSPMKGHSHVYWYRQLPEEGLKFMVYLQKENIIDESGMPKERFSAEFPKEGPSILRIQQVVRGDSAAYFCASSPSFRGEENTIYFGEGSWLTVV.

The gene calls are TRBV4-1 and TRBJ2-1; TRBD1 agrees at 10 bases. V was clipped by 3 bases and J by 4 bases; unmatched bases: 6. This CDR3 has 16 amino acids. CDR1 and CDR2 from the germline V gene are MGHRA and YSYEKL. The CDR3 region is CASSHTGTGAYNEQFF. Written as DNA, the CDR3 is TGCGCCAGCAGCCACACCGGGACAGGGGCATACAATGAGCAGTTCTTC.

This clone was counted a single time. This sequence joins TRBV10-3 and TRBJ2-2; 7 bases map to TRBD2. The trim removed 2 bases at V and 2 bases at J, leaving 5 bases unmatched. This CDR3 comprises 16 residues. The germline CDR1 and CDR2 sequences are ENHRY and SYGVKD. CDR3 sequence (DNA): TGTGCCATCAGTGAGGTCGGGGGGACCAACACCGGGGAGCTGTTTTTT. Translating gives CAISEVGGTNTGELFF.

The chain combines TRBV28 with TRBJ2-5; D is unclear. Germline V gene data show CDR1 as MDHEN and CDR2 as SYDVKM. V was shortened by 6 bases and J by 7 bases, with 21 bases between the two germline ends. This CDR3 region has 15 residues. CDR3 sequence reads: CASSHPGLGLGTQYF. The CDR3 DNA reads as TGTGCCAGCAGCCACCCCGGATTGGGCTTGGGGACCCAGTACTTC.

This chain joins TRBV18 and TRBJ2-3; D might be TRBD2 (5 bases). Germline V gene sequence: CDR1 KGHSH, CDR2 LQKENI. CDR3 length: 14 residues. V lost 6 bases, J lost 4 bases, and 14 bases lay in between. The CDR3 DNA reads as TGTGCCAGCTCCGCGGTCGGGAAGGCAGATACGCAGTATTTT. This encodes CASSAVGKADTQYF.

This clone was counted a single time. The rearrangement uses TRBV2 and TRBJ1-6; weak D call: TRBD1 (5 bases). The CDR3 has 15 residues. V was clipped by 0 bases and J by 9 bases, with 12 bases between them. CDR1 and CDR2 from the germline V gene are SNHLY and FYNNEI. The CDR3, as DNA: TGTGCCAGCAGTGAAGCGGGCAGGGTGGGTTCACCCCTCCACTTT. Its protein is CASSEAGRVGSPLHF. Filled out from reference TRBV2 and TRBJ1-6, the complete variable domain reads EPEVTQTPSHQVTQMGQEVILRCVPISNHLYFYWYRQILGQKVEFLVSFYNNEISEKSEIFDDQFSVERPDGSNFTLKIRSTKLEDSAMYFCASSEAGRVGSPLHFGNGTRLTVT.

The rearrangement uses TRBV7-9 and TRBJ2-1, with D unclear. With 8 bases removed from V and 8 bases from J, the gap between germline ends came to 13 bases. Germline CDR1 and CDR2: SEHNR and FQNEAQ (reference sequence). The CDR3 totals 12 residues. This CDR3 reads CASGPGLDEQFF. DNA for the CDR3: TGTGCCAGCGGCCCAGGATTGGATGAGCAGTTCTTC.

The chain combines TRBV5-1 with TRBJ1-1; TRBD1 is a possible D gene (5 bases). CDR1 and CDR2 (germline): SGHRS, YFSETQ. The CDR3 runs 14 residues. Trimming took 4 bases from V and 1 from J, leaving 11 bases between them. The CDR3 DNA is TGCGCCAGCAGCCCGACTGGGGGGAACACTGAAGCTTTCTTT. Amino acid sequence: CASSPTGGNTEAFF.

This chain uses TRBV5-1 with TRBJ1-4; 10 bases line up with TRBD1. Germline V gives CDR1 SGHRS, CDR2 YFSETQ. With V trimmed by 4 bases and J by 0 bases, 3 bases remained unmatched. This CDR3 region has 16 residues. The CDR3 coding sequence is TGCGCCAGCAGCCTGGGACAGGGGACAACTAATGAAAAACTGTTTTTT. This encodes CASSLGQGTTNEKLFF.

The DNA of the CDR3 is TGTGCCAGTAGTCTTTTGGGACAGGGCTACCATCAGCCCCAGCATTTT. Amino acids: CASSLLGQGYHQPQHF. V usage is TRBV19 and J usage is TRBJ1-5; TRBD1 matches at 9 bases. This CDR3 has 16 residues. Trimming at V came to 5 bases and at J to 5 bases, leaving 10 bases not matched to a gene. Germline V gene data show CDR1 as LNHDA and CDR2 as SQIVND (reference sequence).

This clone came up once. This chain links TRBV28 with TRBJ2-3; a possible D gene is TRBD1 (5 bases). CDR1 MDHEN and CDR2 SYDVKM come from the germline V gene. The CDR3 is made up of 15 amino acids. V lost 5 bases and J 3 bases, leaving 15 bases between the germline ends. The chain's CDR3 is CASSGVGLTTDTQYF. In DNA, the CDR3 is TGTGCCAGCAGTGGGGTGGGGCTTACGACAGATACGCAGTATTTT.

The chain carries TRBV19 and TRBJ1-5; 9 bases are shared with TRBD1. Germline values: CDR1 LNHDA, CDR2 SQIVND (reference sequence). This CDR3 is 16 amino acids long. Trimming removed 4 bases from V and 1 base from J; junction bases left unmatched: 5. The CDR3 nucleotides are TGTGCCAGTAGTAACCCGGGACAGGGAAGCAATCAGCCCCAGCATTTT. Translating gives CASSNPGQGSNQPQHF.

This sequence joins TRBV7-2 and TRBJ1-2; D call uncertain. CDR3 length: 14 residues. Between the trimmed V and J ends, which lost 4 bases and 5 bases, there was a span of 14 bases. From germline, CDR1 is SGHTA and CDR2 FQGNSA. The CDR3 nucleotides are TGTGCCAGCAGCTCCCAAGGACGGGAGTATGGCTACACCTTC. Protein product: CASSSQGREYGYTF. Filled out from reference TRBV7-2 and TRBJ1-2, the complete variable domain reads GAGVSQSPSNKVTEKGKDVELRCDPISGHTALYWYRQSLGQGLEFLIYFQGNSAPDKSGLPSDRFSAERTGGSVSTLTIQRTQQEDSAVYLCASSSQGREYGYTFGSGTRLTVV.

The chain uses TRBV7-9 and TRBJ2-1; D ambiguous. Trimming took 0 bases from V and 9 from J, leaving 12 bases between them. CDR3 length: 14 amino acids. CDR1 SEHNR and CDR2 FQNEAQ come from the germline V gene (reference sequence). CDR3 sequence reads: CASSLATVWGEQFF. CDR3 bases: TGTGCCAGCAGCTTAGCTACCGTATGGGGTGAGCAGTTCTTC. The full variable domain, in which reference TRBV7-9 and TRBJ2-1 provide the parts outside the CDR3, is DTGVSQNPRHKITKRGQNVTFRCDPISEHNRLYWYRQTLGQGPEFLTYFQNEAQLEKSRLLSDRFSAERPKGSFSTLEIQRTEQGDSAMYLCASSLATVWGEQFFGPGTRLTVL.

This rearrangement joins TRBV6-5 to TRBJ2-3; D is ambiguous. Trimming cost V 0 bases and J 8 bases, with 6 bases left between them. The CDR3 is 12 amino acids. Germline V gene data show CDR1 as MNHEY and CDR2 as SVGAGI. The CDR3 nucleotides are TGTGCCAGCAGTTACTCGACCGGTACGCAGTATTTT. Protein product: CASSYSTGTQYF.

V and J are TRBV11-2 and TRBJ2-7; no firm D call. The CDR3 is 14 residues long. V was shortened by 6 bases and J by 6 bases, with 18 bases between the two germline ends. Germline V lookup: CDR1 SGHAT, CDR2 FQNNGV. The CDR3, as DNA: TGTGCCAGCAGACCTCACCTAGGCCTGGGCGAGCAGTACTTC. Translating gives CASRPHLGLGEQYF.

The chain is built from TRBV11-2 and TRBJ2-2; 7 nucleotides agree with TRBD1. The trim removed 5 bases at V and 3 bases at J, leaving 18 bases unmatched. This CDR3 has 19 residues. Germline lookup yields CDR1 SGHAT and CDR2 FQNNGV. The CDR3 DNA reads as TGTGCCAGCAGCGCGCGCCTTCTGAGAGACAGGGCCGACACCGGGGAGCTGTTTTTT. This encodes CASSARLLRDRADTGELFF.

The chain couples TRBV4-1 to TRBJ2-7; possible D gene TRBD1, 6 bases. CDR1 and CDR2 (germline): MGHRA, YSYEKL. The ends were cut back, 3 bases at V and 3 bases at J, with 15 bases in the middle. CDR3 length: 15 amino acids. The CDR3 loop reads CASSQGPDRRYEQYF. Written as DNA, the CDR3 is TGCGCCAGCAGCCAGGGTCCCGACAGGCGCTACGAGCAGTACTTC.

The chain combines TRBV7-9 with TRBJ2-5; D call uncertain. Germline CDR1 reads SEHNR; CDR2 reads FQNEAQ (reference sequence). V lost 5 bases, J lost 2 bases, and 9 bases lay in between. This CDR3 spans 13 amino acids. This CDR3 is CASSTTIQETQYF. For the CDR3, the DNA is TGTGCCAGCAGCACGACGATACAAGAGACCCAGTACTTC.

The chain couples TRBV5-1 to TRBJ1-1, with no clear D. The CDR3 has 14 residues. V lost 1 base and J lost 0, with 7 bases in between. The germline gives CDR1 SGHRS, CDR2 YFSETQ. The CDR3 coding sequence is TGCGCCAGCAGCTTGCGACTCCTGAACACTGAAGCTTTCTTT. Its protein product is CASSLRLLNTEAFF.

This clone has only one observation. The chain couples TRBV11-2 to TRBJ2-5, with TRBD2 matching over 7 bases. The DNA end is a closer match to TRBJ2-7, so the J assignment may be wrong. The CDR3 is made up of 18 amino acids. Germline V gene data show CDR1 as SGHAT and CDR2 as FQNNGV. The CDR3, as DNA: TGTGCCAGCAGCTTCCCGGGTGTTAGCGGGCTCTTCTCCTACGAGCAGTACTTC. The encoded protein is CASSFPGVSGLFSYEQYF.